This TCR beta chain originates from a study of tumour-infiltrating T cells in Burkitt lymphoma. Study information: Repertoire clonality predicted overall and progression-free survival. The study, taken as a whole, reports: Several public clonotypes were shared across many Burkitt lymphoma patients.

In the case of this clone: Its target is not known.

Assay: immunoSEQ multiplex PCR; the TCRdb copy retains only in-frame clones and omits some. The sample lists 1,500 to 2,000 clones, 35% to 45% occurring once. J was trimmed by 2 bases and V by 5 bases; bases with no gene match: 8. Looked up from germline, CDR1 is SEHNR and CDR2 is FQNEAQ (reference sequence). The CDR3 is 15 residues long. The sample comprised tumor tissue. The sequence came from a human donor with Burkitt lymphoma. The genes are TRBV7-9 and TRBJ1-2, with 7 bases lining up with TRBD1. CDR3 coding DNA: TGTGCCAGCAGCGCTGAGGGACAGCTAAACTATGGCTACACCTTC. Translating gives CASSAEGQLNYGYTF.